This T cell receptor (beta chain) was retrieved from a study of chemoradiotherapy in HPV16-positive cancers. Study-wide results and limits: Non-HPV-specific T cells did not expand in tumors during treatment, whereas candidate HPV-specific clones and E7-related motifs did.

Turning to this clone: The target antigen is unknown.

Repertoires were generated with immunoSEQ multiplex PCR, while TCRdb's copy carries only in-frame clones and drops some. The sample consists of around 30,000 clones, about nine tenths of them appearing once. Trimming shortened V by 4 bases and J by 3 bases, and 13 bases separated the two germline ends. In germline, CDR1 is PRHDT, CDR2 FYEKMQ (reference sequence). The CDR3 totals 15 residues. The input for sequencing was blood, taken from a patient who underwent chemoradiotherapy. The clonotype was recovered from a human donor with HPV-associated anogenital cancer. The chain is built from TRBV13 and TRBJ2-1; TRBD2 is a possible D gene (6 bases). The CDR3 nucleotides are TGTGCCAGCAGCTCCTCCGGGGGATTCTACAATGAGCAGTTCTTC. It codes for CASSSSGGFYNEQFF.